The clone carrying this T cell receptor (beta chain) was found a few times. This sample was included in a study of T cells in Graves' hyperthyroidism and ophthalmopathy. TCR beta CDR3 regions were amplified from RNA transcripts. A set of HTBI primers served as the primers for a first-round RT-PCR of the TCR CDR3. TCRdb reanalysed the multiplex PCR reads using MiXCR and keeps one entry per CDR3 protein. The table has hundreds of thousands of distinct CDR3 sequences, 35% seen once; the top ten hold roughly 30%. V was cut by 4 bases and J by 0 bases, with 10 bases left in between. Germline CDR1 reads MNHNS; CDR2 reads SASEGT. This CDR3 has 16 amino acids.

The chain carries TRBV6-1 and TRBJ1-6; D gene unclear. The sequenced sample consisted of blood. This clonotype was obtained from a woman in her thirties or forties with Graves' hyperthyroidism. The CDR3 coding sequence is TGTGCCAGCAGTGTAGCCGCGAGCTCCTATAATTCACCCCTCCACTTT. Translating it yields CASSVAASSYNSPLHF.